This TCR beta chain emerged from a study of cytomegalovirus exposure and HLA in healthy donors. General study findings and limits: The investigators catalogued 150 to 200 TCR beta chains as cytomegalovirus-associated. Despite most TCR sequences being rare, some public TCRs occurred in many donors. In a later analysis, first-cohort TCR clusters were found to tend to co-occur in the approximately 120 validation repertoires. High sensitivity and specificity were reportedly achieved when the classifier diagnosed cytomegalovirus status.

Germline V CDR1 and CDR2: MGHRA, YSYEKL. The CDR3 length is 19 residues. The J segment lost 0 bases and the V segment lost 4 bases, leaving 9 bases of the junction unmatched. This clone was seen only once. Its antigen is as yet unknown. Data came from immunoSEQ multiplex PCR; TCRdb stores just in-frame clones and leaves some out. The table shows 55,000 to 70,000 clones, with around 88% occurring only once. The sample taken for sequencing was PBMCs. This chain links TRBV4-1 with TRBJ2-6, with TRBD1 identical over 10 bases. This receptor was taken from a woman between 18 and 30 years old in good health and CMV-seronegative. The CDR3 loop reads CASSLRGTGALSGANVLTF. In DNA, the CDR3 is TGCGCCAGCAGCCTTCGAGGGACAGGGGCCCTCTCTGGGGCCAACGTCCTGACTTTC.